The entry below gives a single T cell receptor beta chain sequence along with its context. The record originates from a study of shared T cell receptors in the human thymus. Data came from immunoSEQ multiplex PCR; TCRdb stores just in-frame clones and leaves some out. Of about 400,000 clones in the sample, 95% were seen once. Germline V gives CDR1 SEHNR, CDR2 FQNEAQ (reference sequence). Trimming at V came to 5 bases and at J to 8 bases, leaving 4 bases not matched to a gene. This CDR3 region has 13 residues. This rearrangement joins TRBV7-9 to TRBJ1-2; 11 nucleotides line up with TRBD1. The source of this sequence is a human donor. Sequencing used thymocytes. The CDR3 reads CASSRGTGGGYTF. DNA of the CDR3: TGTGCCAGCAGCCGTGGGACAGGGGGAGGCTACACCTTC.